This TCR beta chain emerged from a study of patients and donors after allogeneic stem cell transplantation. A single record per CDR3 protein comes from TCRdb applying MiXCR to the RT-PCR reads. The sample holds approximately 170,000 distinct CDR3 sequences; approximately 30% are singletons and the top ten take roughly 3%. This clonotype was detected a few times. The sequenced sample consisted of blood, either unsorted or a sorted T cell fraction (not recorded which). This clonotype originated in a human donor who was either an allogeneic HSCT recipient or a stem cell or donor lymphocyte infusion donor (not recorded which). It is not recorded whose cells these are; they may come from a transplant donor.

CDR3 nucleotide sequence: TGCGCCAGCAGCTTGAGTATGGGATCCAATGAGCAGTTCTTC. Amino acid sequence: CASSLSMGSNEQFF. V usage is TRBV5-1 and J usage is TRBJ2-1; D gene uncertain. V lost 1 base to trimming and J lost 6 bases, with 11 bases between them. Germline CDR1 is SGHRS and CDR2 is YFSETQ. The CDR3 spans 14 residues.